A selection of T cell receptor beta chains follows, all from one sample in a study of T cell repertoires in cytomegalovirus infection. TCRdb itself ran the reads through MiXCR, one entry per CDR3 protein. The repertoire includes hundreds of thousands of distinct CDR3 sequences, under 20% of them detected once, and 9.5% to 15% sits in the top ten. What was sequenced was PBMCs. These TCRs come from a human donor in good health (CMV status not recorded). Some clones in this sample may be carry-over from other donors' samples. CDR3s include the opening cysteine and the closing phenylalanine or tryptophan. D genes are given only for firm matches. Clone size is shown for a subset of rows, as once, few, many or a class of expanded clone.

j_gene	abundance	d_gene	v_gene	CDR3nt	CDR3aa
TRBJ2-3	few	-	TRBV12-3/TRBV12-4	TGTGCCAGCAGTTCTGGGGCGTGGCGCACAGATACGCAGTATTTT	CASSSGAWRTDTQYF
TRBJ1-4	-	TRBD1	TRBV28	TGTGCCAGCAGTAGCCGAACAGGGGGCGGGTATGAAAAACTGTTTTTT	CASSSRTGGGYEKLFF
TRBJ2-7	-	-	TRBV28	TGTGCCAGCAGTCCCGCCAGTGTAGGGACGGAGTACTACGAGCAGTACTTC	CASSPASVGTEYYEQYF
TRBJ2-7	many	-	TRBV7-2	TGTGCCAGCAGCTTAGCGAGCGACGCCGAAGCCTACGAGCAGTACTTC	CASSLASDAEAYEQYF
TRBJ2-2	few	-	TRBV7-3	TGTGCCAGCAGAGTAGCAGGGACCGGGGAGCTGTTTTTT	CASRVAGTGELFF
TRBJ1-5	few	-	TRBV19	TGTGCCAGTAGCGGACAGTATCAGCCCCAGCATTTT	CASSGQYQPQHF
TRBJ1-1	-	TRBD1	TRBV18	TGTGCCAGCTCACCAAGGGGACCGGGACAGGCCTTGAACACTGAAGCTTTCTTT	CASSPRGPGQALNTEAFF
TRBJ2-3	many	-	TRBV20-1	TGCAGTGCTAGCCGGGTCCCGGGGAGCACAGATACGCAGTATTTT	CSASRVPGSTDTQYF
TRBJ1-4	-	TRBD1	TRBV12-3/TRBV12-4	TGTGCCAGCAGGGCGTGGGGGGACAGGCAAAGGCTGTTTTTT	CASRAWGDRQRLFF
TRBJ2-7	once	TRBD2	TRBV4-2	TGTGCCAGCAGCCAAGATGCAGCTAGCGGGGATTACGAGCAGTACTTC	CASSQDAASGDYEQYF
TRBJ2-4	-	-	TRBV5-1	TGCGCCAGCAGCTTCCAGCCGGACCCAAAAAACATTCAGTACTTC	CASSFQPDPKNIQYF
TRBJ2-7	many	-	TRBV7-2	TGTGCCAGCAGTTTCCAGACGGGTCGGGGGCACGAGCAGTACTTC	CASSFQTGRGHEQYF
TRBJ1-4	many	-	TRBV12-3/TRBV12-4	TGTGCCAGCCGAACAGGAACTAATGAAAAACTGTTTTTT	CASRTGTNEKLFF
TRBJ2-7	-	-	TRBV28	TGTGCCAGCGGAACAGCTAGCTCCTACGAGCAGTACTTC	CASGTASSYEQYF
TRBJ2-2	many	TRBD2	TRBV12-3/TRBV12-4	TGTGCCAGCACCACCGGACTAGCGGGGGGGCCGTACACCGGGGAGCTGTTTTTT	CASTTGLAGGPYTGELFF
TRBJ2-3	-	TRBD2	TRBV27	TGTGCCAGCAGATTCATCACCCCGCTAGCGGGGGGCACAGATACGCAGTATTTT	CASRFITPLAGGTDTQYF
TRBJ2-3	many	-	TRBV7-8	TGTGCCAGCAGCCCCCGGCCTAGCGCCACGTATACGCAGTATTTT	CASSPRPSATYTQYF
TRBJ2-6	-	TRBD1	TRBV18	TGTGCCAGCTCACCCTGGACAGGGGAAGCCTCTGGGGCCAACGTCCTGACTTTC	CASSPWTGEASGANVLTF
TRBJ2-5	-	-	TRBV20-1	TGCAGTGCTAGAGATTTCCGTGGGACTCTGAGCCGTGAGACCCAGTACTTC	CSARDFRGTLSRETQYF
TRBJ2-1	few	TRBD1	TRBV29-1	TGCAGCGTTGAAACCATGGACAGGACGAGTAACAATGAGCAGTTCTTC	CSVETMDRTSNNEQFF
TRBJ2-3	many	TRBD1	TRBV7-2	TGTGCCAGCAGCATCACAGGGGTATACACAGATACGCAGTATTTT	CASSITGVYTDTQYF
TRBJ2-1	few	TRBD2	TRBV7-3	TGTGCCAGCAGCCTCGGGACTAGCGGGCCCTACAATGAGCAGTTCTTC	CASSLGTSGPYNEQFF
TRBJ2-3	few	-	TRBV12-3/TRBV12-4	TGTGCCAGCAGTTTAGTTCCGCGACCTAGCACAGATACGCAGTATTTT	CASSLVPRPSTDTQYF
TRBJ2-2	many	-	TRBV6-2/TRBV6-3	TGTGCCAGCAGTTACATCGGGCCCGGGGAGCTGTTTTTT	CASSYIGPGELFF
TRBJ1-1	many	TRBD1	TRBV7-9	TGTGCCAGCAGCCACCTCGGGGTGATCAGGGGGCCTGAAGCTTTCTTT	CASSHLGVIRGPEAFF
TRBJ2-5	many	TRBD2	TRBV12-3/TRBV12-4	TGTGCCAGCAGTCTAGCGGGGGGGCCCCAAGAGACCCAGTACTTC	CASSLAGGPQETQYF
TRBJ2-7	many	-	TRBV28	TGTGCCAGCAGGAAACAGGGACCGAACTACGAGCAGTACTTC	CASRKQGPNYEQYF
TRBJ2-2	many	-	TRBV7-2	TGTGCCAGCAAGGAACGGAACACCGGGGAGCTGTTTTTT	CASKERNTGELFF
TRBJ2-7	-	TRBD1	TRBV28	TGTGCCAGCAGCCTAGGGGGCCACTCCTACGAGCAGTACTTC	CASSLGGHSYEQYF
TRBJ2-7	-	TRBD1	TRBV28	TGTGCCAGCACCCGGGACAGGGCCTACGAGCAGTACTTC	CASTRDRAYEQYF
TRBJ2-5	-	-	TRBV12-3/TRBV12-4	TGTGCCAGCAGTTTTTCTGAAAAACAAGAGACCCAGTACTTC	CASSFSEKQETQYF
TRBJ2-5	-	-	TRBV4-3	TGCGCCAGCAGCCAAGATCTAAACCCCGGGGCCCAGTACTTC	CASSQDLNPGAQYF
TRBJ2-1	-	TRBD2	TRBV5-1	TGCGCCAGCAGCTCAGCGGGGGAATCCTACAATGAGCAGTTCTTC	CASSSAGESYNEQFF
TRBJ1-2	-	-	TRBV27	TGTGCCAGCAGTTTTGCCGGGGGTGCCTATGGCTACACCTTC	CASSFAGGAYGYTF
TRBJ1-2	-	-	TRBV4-3	TGCGCCAGCAGCCCCCGGACCGCAACCTCCTATGGCTACACCTTC	CASSPRTATSYGYTF
TRBJ1-5	-	TRBD1	TRBV2	TGTGCCAGCAGTGGAGACAGGGGGGCGCAGCCCCAGCATTTT	CASSGDRGAQPQHF
TRBJ2-3	many	-	TRBV11-2	TGTGCCAGCAGCTTAGGCAGGCTAGCCAGCACAGATACGCAGTATTTT	CASSLGRLASTDTQYF
TRBJ2-5	-	-	TRBV10-3	TGTGCCATCTCCTCAGGGGATGAAGAGACCCAGTACTTC	CAISSGDEETQYF
TRBJ1-5	-	-	TRBV28	TGTGCCAGCAGATTGTTCCGCCTCAATCAGCCCCAGCATTTT	CASRLFRLNQPQHF
TRBJ1-5	-	-	TRBV4-1	TGCGCCAGCAGCCCTCATCTGTATACCAATCAGCCCCAGCATTTT	CASSPHLYTNQPQHF
TRBJ1-1	many	-	TRBV12-3/TRBV12-4	TGTGCCAGCAGTTTAGAGGAAGGGGGGAGTCCTGAAGCTTTCTTT	CASSLEEGGSPEAFF
TRBJ2-1	once	TRBD1	TRBV28	TGTGCCAGCAGTCCCCCGGACAGGGCTTACAATGAGCAGTTCTTC	CASSPPDRAYNEQFF
TRBJ2-7	once	-	TRBV6-5	TGTGCCAGCAGTCCCCCCGACAGCCCCTACGAGCAGTACTTC	CASSPPDSPYEQYF
TRBJ2-6	many	-	TRBV4-2	TGTGCCAGCAGCCAAGATCTAGGGGAGGCCAACGTCCTGACTTTC	CASSQDLGEANVLTF
TRBJ1-5	few	-	TRBV12-3/TRBV12-4	TGTGCCAGCAGTTCGGCAGGTAATCAGCCCCAGCATTTT	CASSSAGNQPQHF
TRBJ2-2	-	TRBD2	TRBV7-9	TGTGCCAGCAGCTTCACAGCGGGAACGAACACCGGGGAGCTGTTTTTT	CASSFTAGTNTGELFF
TRBJ1-1	-	-	TRBV7-2	TGTGCCAGCAGCTCGAATCGACTATCAGAAGCTTTCTTT	CASSSNRLSEAFF
TRBJ2-3	many	-	TRBV7-2	TGTGCCAGCAGCTCCTACGGAGCAGATACGCAGTATTTT	CASSSYGADTQYF
TRBJ2-3	few	TRBD2	TRBV20-1	TGCAGTGCTCCTCGTAGCGGGGGGGGCACAGATACGCAGTATTTT	CSAPRSGGGTDTQYF
TRBJ1-6	-	-	TRBV2	TGTGCCAGCAGTGTGATTGGACAGTATAATTCACCCCTCCACTTT	CASSVIGQYNSPLHF
TRBJ1-4	many	TRBD1	TRBV28	TGTGCCAGCGGTCTGGGACAGGCCCTGGCAACTAATGAAAAACTGTTTTTT	CASGLGQALATNEKLFF
TRBJ1-2	-	-	TRBV6-1	TGTGCCAGCAGCTTCGGGAGGGGGGACTATGGCTACACCTTC	CASSFGRGDYGYTF
TRBJ1-1	few	-	TRBV7-9	TGTGCCAGCAGGGAACCAAGGCCGAACACTGAAGCTTTCTTT	CASREPRPNTEAFF
TRBJ2-1	-	TRBD1	TRBV5-1	TGCGCCAGCAGCATCGGACAGGGGGCCTACAATGAGCAGTTCTTC	CASSIGQGAYNEQFF